Here is one T cell receptor (beta chain) with its context. As yet, its antigen is unknown. The data belong to a study of T cell repertoires in cytomegalovirus infection. Looking at the study overall: In public TCR beta signatures, there were indications of both CMV infection and matching HLA type.

Study observations and caveats: HLA-C-restricted, CMV-specific TCR beta clonotypes were dominant ex vivo.

MiXCR, run by TCRdb on the reads, gives a single entry per CDR3 protein. Among 160,000 or so distinct CDR3 sequences, less than 25% were seen once, and the ten largest hold roughly 25%. This TCR derives from a human donor in good health (CMV status not recorded). Some clones in this sample may be carry-over from other donors' samples. The sample consisted of CD8+ T cells from cultured PBMCs, taken from culture after CMV antigen stimulation.

Here the CDR3 DNA reads TGTGCCAGCAGCTTAATACCTAGCGGGGGTAATGAGCAGTTCTTC. Translating it yields CASSLIPSGGNEQFF. The chain uses TRBV7-8 and TRBJ2-1; TRBD2 matches at 10 bases. Germline trimming cut 2 bases from V and 7 bases from J; bases unmatched to any gene: 5. The CDR3 runs to 15 residues. The V gene's germline CDR1 is SGHVS and CDR2 FQNEAQ. The variable domain in full, completed from reference TRBV7-8 and TRBJ2-1, reads GAGVSQSPRYKVAKRGQDVALRCDPISGHVSLFWYQQALGQGPEFLTYFQNEAQLDKSGLPSDRFFAERPEGSVSTLKIQRTQQEDSAVYLCASSLIPSGGNEQFFGPGTRLTVL.